This T cell receptor (beta chain) originates from a study of blood T cell repertoires in COVID-19. The CDR3 extends over 11 amino acids. Per the germline V gene, CDR1 is SGHAT and CDR2 is FQNNGV. The V gene lost 5 bases and the J gene lost 7 bases, with 7 bases spanning the gap. Original data processing: Reference gene primer amplification gave estimated nucleated cell counts. Sequencing used immunoSEQ multiplex PCR; TCRdb keeps in-frame clones, though not all of them. Clone size and V and J calls were adopted from that table, with D and trimming inferred from the DNA. The table records around 190,000 clones, around 80% of them present only once.

Sample: peripheral blood. The chain has TRBV11-2 and TRBJ2-3, with no clear D. The sequence came from a woman between 50 and 59 years old with acute or convalescent COVID-19. CDR3 in DNA: TGTGCCAGCAGCGGAGCTAATACGCAGTATTTT. Its translation: CASSGANTQYF.